The source of this TCR beta chain is a study of blood T cell repertoires in COVID-19. About the study: Donors in the United States, Italy and Spain gave samples during acute or convalescent COVID-19.

Profiled with immunoSEQ multiplex PCR; TCRdb holds only in-frame clones, not every one. The data show 150,000 to 200,000 clones, around 82% seen once. Clinical histories supplied by participants themselves formed the basis of cohort assignment. Symptom resolution, clearance, or two negative PCRs marked donors in Cohort 3 as recovered. The germline V gene encodes CDR1 SGHDT and CDR2 YYEEEE. V was shortened by 4 bases and J by 10 bases, with 11 bases between the two germline ends. The CDR3 runs to 12 residues. V and J are TRBV5-6 and TRBJ1-4; D uncertain. The source material was PBMCs or T cells enriched from blood (not recorded which). The receptor was derived from a man aged 35-49 years who had recovered from COVID-19. The CDR3 spells CASSRRGGKLFF. The CDR3 DNA is TGTGCCAGCAGCCGGCGCGGCGGAAAACTGTTTTTT.